This entry describes one TCR beta chain. Its specificity is unknown. The sample belongs to a study of T cells in pancreatic ductal adenocarcinoma. General study results and limits: The resected cohort was biased toward the minority with early-stage disease. Blood clonality (roughly 0.073) did not differ significantly from tumor (around 0.1).

Assay: immunoSEQ multiplex PCR; the TCRdb copy retains only in-frame clones and omits some. This repertoire shows about 98,000 clones, roughly 96% found once; its top ten account for about 3%. Germline-derived CDR1 and CDR2 are MDHEN and SYDVKM. With 3 bases removed from V and 2 bases from J, the gap between germline ends came to 11 bases. The CDR3 is 14 residues long. Surgery without prior neoadjuvant therapy was the treatment of the selected pancreatic ductal adenocarcinoma patients. The source of this sequence is a human donor with pancreatic ductal adenocarcinoma. The sequenced material came from PBMCs. The chain has TRBV28 and TRBJ2-7, with no clear D. CDR3: CASSFWQEAYEQYF. The CDR3 region has the DNA TGTGCCAGCAGTTTCTGGCAGGAAGCCTACGAGCAGTACTTC.